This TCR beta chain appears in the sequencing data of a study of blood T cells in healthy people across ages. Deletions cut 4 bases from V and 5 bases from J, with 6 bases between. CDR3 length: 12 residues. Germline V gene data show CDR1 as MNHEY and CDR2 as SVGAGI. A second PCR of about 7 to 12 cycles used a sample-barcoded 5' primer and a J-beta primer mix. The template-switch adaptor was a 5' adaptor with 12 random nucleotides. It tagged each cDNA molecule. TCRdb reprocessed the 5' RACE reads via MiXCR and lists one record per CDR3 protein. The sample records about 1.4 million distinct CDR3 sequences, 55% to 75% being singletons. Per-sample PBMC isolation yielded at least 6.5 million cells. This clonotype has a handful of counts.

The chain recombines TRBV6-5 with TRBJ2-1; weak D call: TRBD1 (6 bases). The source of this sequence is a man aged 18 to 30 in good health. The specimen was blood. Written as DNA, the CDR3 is TGTGCCAGCAGTTGGGGGCACAATGAGCAGTTCTTC. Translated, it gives CASSWGHNEQFF.